Presented here are 26 T cell receptor beta chains from one specimen sequenced in a study of OX40 agonist ivuxolimab in advanced cancers. The method was immunoSEQ multiplex PCR; TCRdb's version includes in-frame clones alone and lacks a portion of them. The repertoire has around 76,000 clones, roughly 85% of them found once; the top ten carry roughly 0.66%. This specimen was CD4+ or CD8+ T cells sorted from blood, taken in a trial of the OX40 agonist ivuxolimab. These TCRs come from an adult with an advanced solid tumor such as melanoma, head and neck, liver or kidney cancer.

CDR3 sequence reads: CAIPWGVTDTQYF. The DNA for the CDR3 is TGTGCCATCCCGTGGGGGGTCACAGATACGCAGTATTTT. The chain has TRBV7-9 and TRBJ2-3; tentative D call: TRBD2 (6 bases). Germline lookup yields CDR1 SEHNR and CDR2 FQNEAQ (reference sequence). The CDR3 is 13 residues long. V was trimmed by 10 bases and J by 2 bases, leaving 13 bases between them.

This clone was recorded only once. The chain is built from TRBV19 and TRBJ2-5, with 8 bases aligning to TRBD2. V shed 7 bases and J 5 bases; nucleotides not matched to a gene: 6. Germline CDR1 is LNHDA and CDR2 is SQIVND (reference sequence). The CDR3 contains 13 residues. In DNA, the CDR3 is TGTGCCAGTATGGCGGGGGGCGGGGAGACCCAGTACTTC. Translated: CASMAGGGETQYF.

This clone was recorded only once. The V gene is TRBV4-3, the J gene TRBJ1-1; tentatively, D is TRBD1 (6 bases). The CDR3 runs 16 residues. Trimming took 0 bases from V and 3 from J, leaving 14 bases between them. Germline CDR1 is LGHNA and CDR2 is YSLEER. In DNA, the CDR3 is TGCGCCAGCAGCCAAGAAATTACAGGGCGGTACACTGAAGCTTTCTTT. As protein: CASSQEITGRYTEAFF.

The genes are TRBV30 and TRBJ2-3; weak D call: TRBD2 (5 bases). Germline V gene data show CDR1 as GTSNPN and CDR2 as SVGIG (reference sequence). Trimming took 4 bases from V and 0 from J, leaving 17 bases between them. The CDR3 spans 16 residues. The DNA of the CDR3 is TGTGCCTGGATCCCCCTTGGCCGGGGTAGCACAGATACGCAGTATTTT. Protein product: CAWIPLGRGSTDTQYF.

This chain joins TRBV11-2 and TRBJ2-7, with D perhaps being TRBD1 or TRBD2 (5 bases each). The CDR3 consists of 15 residues. Per the germline V gene, CDR1 is SGHAT and CDR2 is FQNNGV. Trimming removed 0 bases at V and 2 bases at J, with 11 bases between. CDR3 residues: CASSLEGVNPYEQYF. Here the CDR3 DNA reads TGTGCCAGCAGCTTAGAGGGGGTGAACCCCTACGAGCAGTACTTC.

The V and J genes are TRBV5-1 and TRBJ2-1; tentatively, D is TRBD1 (7 bases). The CDR3 totals 14 residues. CDR1 and CDR2 (germline): SGHRS, YFSETQ. The V gene lost 4 bases and the J gene lost 7 bases, with 15 bases spanning the gap. The CDR3 DNA follows: TGCGCCAGCAGCCGCAGGACAGGAGGGAATGAGCAGTTCTTC. Protein sequence: CASSRRTGGNEQFF.

The J gene is TRBJ2-5, the V gene TRBV7-3; D unclear. This CDR3 region has 13 residues. The V end lost 4 bases, the J end lost 5 bases, and 11 bases lay between the germline ends. Germline V gene sequence: CDR1 SGHTA, CDR2 FQGTGA. The DNA for the CDR3 is TGTGCCAGCAGCTCCGCCTCTGAGGAGACCCAGTACTTC. Translation: CASSSASEETQYF.

This clone was counted a few times. In nucleotides, the CDR3 is TGTGCCAGCAGTGCTCTAAGATCCAATGAGCAGTTCTTC. It is translated as CASSALRSNEQFF. The V and J genes are TRBV2 and TRBJ2-1; D not certain. The CDR3 length is 13 residues. Germline V CDR1 and CDR2: SNHLY, FYNNEI. Trimming removed 4 bases at V and 6 bases at J, with 10 bases between.

The V call is TRBV30, the J call TRBJ2-5; 7 nucleotides align to TRBD2. V was clipped by 2 bases and J by 0 bases; unmatched bases: 3. From germline, CDR1 is GTSNPN and CDR2 SVGIG (reference sequence). The CDR3 length is 14 residues. CDR3 loop: CAWSPSGYQETQYF. For the CDR3, the DNA is TGTGCCTGGAGTCCTAGCGGATACCAAGAGACCCAGTACTTC.

The chain employs TRBV6-5 and TRBJ2-7, with 11 bases fitting TRBD1. Trimming took 6 bases from V and 0 from J; bases not matched to a gene: 4. CDR1 is MNHEY and CDR2 is SVGAGI in the germline V gene. CDR3 length: 15 amino acids. In DNA form, the CDR3 reads TGTGCCAGCAGGTACGGGACAGGGGGCTCCTACGAGCAGTACTTC. Its translation: CASRYGTGGSYEQYF.

The chain recombines TRBV29-1 with TRBJ2-3, with 7 bases matching TRBD2. The CDR3 contains 12 residues. Germline CDR1 and CDR2: SQVTM and ANQGSEA. The trim removed 7 bases at V and 5 bases at J, leaving 6 bases unmatched. CDR3 in DNA: TGCAGCGGTCAGGCGGGGGTAGATACGCAGTATTTT. This sequence encodes CSGQAGVDTQYF.

The V and J genes are TRBV6-5 and TRBJ1-1; possible D gene TRBD1, 5 bases. Germline V gene sequence: CDR1 MNHEY, CDR2 SVGAGI. Trimming stripped 5 bases from V and 0 bases from J, with 10 bases between. This CDR3 has 14 residues. The DNA of the CDR3 is TGTGCCAGCAGTCAGACAGAGGTGAACACTGAAGCTTTCTTT. Residues: CASSQTEVNTEAFF.

The sample holds a few counts of this clone. The rearrangement joins TRBV14 to TRBJ1-6; D call uncertain. The length of the CDR3 is 13 residues. The V and J ends lost 4 bases and 8 bases respectively, with 9 bases between them. Germline CDR1 and CDR2: SGHDN and FVKESK. The chain's CDR3 is CASSPLQDSPLHF. The DNA for the CDR3 is TGTGCCAGCAGCCCACTCCAGGATTCACCCCTCCACTTT. Drawing the rest from reference TRBV14 and TRBJ1-6, the complete variable domain is EAGVTQFPSHSVIEKGQTVTLRCDPISGHDNLYWYRRVMGKEIKFLLHFVKESKQDESGMPNNRFLAERTGGTYSTLKVQPAELEDSGVYFCASSPLQDSPLHFGNGTRLTVT.

The chain joins TRBV7-2 to TRBJ2-2; 7 bases line up with TRBD2. Germline CDR1 is SGHTA and CDR2 is FQGNSA. The CDR3 runs 16 residues. V lost 3 bases and J lost 0; bases outside the gene matches: 4. The CDR3 DNA follows: TGTGCCAGCAGCTTCAACGGGGGGTCGAACACCGGGGAGCTGTTTTTT. Its protein is CASSFNGGSNTGELFF. The full variable domain, its missing parts supplied by reference TRBV7-2 and TRBJ2-2, is GAGVSQSPSNKVTEKGKDVELRCDPISGHTALYWYRQSLGQGLEFLIYFQGNSAPDKSGLPSDRFSAERTGGSVSTLTIQRTQQEDSAVYLCASSFNGGSNTGELFFGEGSRLTVL.

The rearrangement joins TRBV6-1 to TRBJ1-6; D remains unclear. This CDR3 is 14 amino acids long. Germline V gives CDR1 MNHNS, CDR2 SASEGT. Trimming removed 6 bases from V and 7 bases from J, with 13 bases in between. The CDR3 loop is CASRPPAGNSPLHF. CDR3 coding DNA: TGTGCCAGCAGACCTCCGGCGGGCAATTCACCCCTCCACTTT.

V and J are TRBV7-2 and TRBJ2-1, with D unclear. Trimming removed 7 bases from V and 6 bases from J, with 19 bases in between. Germline CDR1 SGHTA, CDR2 FQGNSA. The CDR3 runs 15 residues. CDR3 nucleotide sequence: TGTGCCAGCACCCGGTCCTGGGTCATCGGCAATGAGCAGTTCTTC. Translated: CASTRSWVIGNEQFF.

The genes are TRBV5-1 and TRBJ1-3; 9 nucleotides align to TRBD1. The CDR3 loop spans 17 amino acids. Germline CDR1 reads SGHRS; CDR2 reads YFSETQ. V lost 4 bases, J lost 3 bases, and 11 bases stayed unmatched. CDR3 amino acids: CASSAGTGKYGGNTIYF. The CDR3 DNA reads as TGCGCCAGCAGCGCCGGGACAGGGAAGTACGGTGGAAACACCATATATTTT.

The chain employs TRBV7-2 and TRBJ2-3, with D perhaps TRBD2 (7 bases). The V gene lost 2 bases and the J gene lost 0 bases, with 18 bases spanning the gap. CDR3 length equals 18 residues. Germline assignment: CDR1 SGHTA and CDR2 FQGNSA. CDR3 sequence: CASSLRRGLTSSTDTQYF. DNA for the CDR3: TGTGCCAGCAGCTTACGGCGGGGGCTAACTTCTAGCACAGATACGCAGTATTTT.

The chain couples TRBV6-5 to TRBJ1-2; 9 bases line up with TRBD1. After removal of 0 bases from V and 8 bases from J, the junction contained 4 bases not matched to a gene. The CDR3 is 14 amino acids. Germline V gene lookup returns CDR1 MNHEY and CDR2 SVGAGI. The CDR3 bases are TGTGCCAGCAGTTACTCAGGACAGGGGATAGGCTACACCTTC. This gives the protein CASSYSGQGIGYTF.

V gene TRBV7-2 combines with J gene TRBJ2-3, with a possible D match to TRBD1 (5 bases). V lost 5 bases, J lost 2 bases, and 14 bases lay in between. The CDR3 is 15 amino acids. Per germline, CDR1 SGHTA and CDR2 FQGNSA. Written as DNA, the CDR3 is TGTGCCAGCAGCCTCGGTCGACAGACCACAGATACGCAGTATTTT. Its translation: CASSLGRQTTDTQYF.

This sequence joins TRBV5-1 and TRBJ2-3; D unresolved. Trimming took off 0 bases at V and 4 bases at J, with 15 bases between the two ends. CDR1 is SGHRS, CDR2 YFSETQ, per germline. The CDR3 length is 16 residues. CDR3 DNA sequence: TGCGCCAGCAGCTTGGGTCCAAAACCTACTCCAGATACGCAGTATTTT. Its protein product is CASSLGPKPTPDTQYF. The variable domain in full, completed from reference TRBV5-1 and TRBJ2-3, reads KAGVTQTPRYLIKTRGQQVTLSCSPISGHRSVSWYQQTPGQGLQFLFEYFSETQRNKGNFPGRFSGRQFSNSRSEMNVSTLELGDSALYLCASSLGPKPTPDTQYFGPGTRLTVL.

The chain has TRBV5-4 and TRBJ2-7; 9 bases fit TRBD1. In germline, CDR1 is SGHNT, CDR2 YYREEE (reference sequence). Trimming at V came to 4 bases and at J to 0 bases, leaving 8 bases not matched to a gene. The CDR3 runs 16 residues. The CDR3 sequence is CASSQKTGGSSYEQYF. The CDR3 DNA reads TGTGCCAGCAGCCAAAAGACAGGGGGTAGCTCCTACGAGCAGTACTTC.

The CDR3 loop is CASSNDPGSNQPQHF. CDR3 DNA: TGTGCCAGCAGCAACGACCCCGGGTCAAATCAGCCCCAGCATTTT. The V gene is TRBV5-4, the J gene TRBJ1-5; no clear D. The V gene lost 4 bases and the J gene lost 4 bases, with 15 bases spanning the gap. The CDR3 is 15 residues long. The germline gives CDR1 SGHNT, CDR2 YYREEE (reference sequence).

V and J are TRBV6-6 and TRBJ1-3; the match to TRBD1 covers 10 bases. V shed 7 bases, J shed 0 bases, and the junction held 3 bases outside the gene matches. There are 15 residues in the CDR3. CDR1 and CDR2 (germline): MNHNY, SVGAGI (reference sequence). The CDR3 is CASIRTGGSGNTIYF. CDR3 DNA sequence: TGTGCCAGCATCCGGACAGGGGGCTCTGGAAACACCATATATTTT.

The chain combines TRBV25-1 with TRBJ1-1, with TRBD1 identical over 7 bases. Trimming removed 9 bases from V and 8 bases from J; junction bases left unmatched: 12. The CDR3 extends over 13 amino acids. The germline CDR1 and CDR2 sequences are MGHDK and SYGVNS. In nucleotides, the CDR3 is TGTGCCAGTTTACGGGAGGGGGCTAGGGAAGCTTTCTTT. This translates into CASLREGAREAFF. Together with reference TRBV25-1 and TRBJ1-1, the CDR3 gives the full variable domain: EADIYQTPRYLVIGTGKKITLECSQTMGHDKMYWYQQDPGMELHLIHYSYGVNSTEKGDLSSESTVSRIRTEHFPLTLESARPSHTSQYLCASLREGAREAFFGQGTRLTVV.

This clone has a handful of counts. This chain uses TRBV4-1 with TRBJ2-7, with D hard to call. The CDR3 is 15 residues long. Germline V lookup: CDR1 MGHRA, CDR2 YSYEKL. Trimming stripped 1 base from V and 0 bases from J, with 10 bases between. CDR3 region: CASSQGTEDSYEQYF. The DNA for the CDR3 is TGCGCCAGCAGCCAAGGAACGGAAGACTCCTACGAGCAGTACTTC.